This T cell receptor (beta chain) derives from a study of T cells in localized non-small cell lung cancer. Germline CDR1 LNHDA, CDR2 SQIVND (reference sequence). V was cut by 3 bases and J by 2 bases, with 10 bases left in between. This CDR3 is built from 14 residues. Generated by immunoSEQ multiplex PCR, the TCRdb table keeps only in-frame clones and is missing some. The sample lists some 24,000 clones, 92% seen once, with nearly 15% in the top ten. The material sequenced was peripheral blood, taken before any cancer treatment. The rearrangement links TRBV19 to TRBJ1-1, with D unresolved. This TCR was recovered from a man between 35 and 75 years old with stage III squamous cell lung carcinoma. As DNA, the CDR3 is TGTGCCAGTAGTATTGGGATAACCAACACTGAAGCTTTCTTT. This gives the protein CASSIGITNTEAFF. Full variable domain (remainder filled in from reference TRBV19 and TRBJ1-1): DGGITQSPKYLFRKEGQNVTLSCEQNLNHDAMYWYRQDPGQGLRLIYYSQIVNDFQKGDIAEGYSVSREKKESFPLTVTSAQKNPTAFYLCASSIGITNTEAFFGQGTRLTVV.